The 15 T cell receptor beta chains reported below all come from one sample, sequenced in a study of cytomegalovirus exposure and HLA in healthy donors. The PCR ran on 60 Vbeta and 13 Jbeta primers. Sequencing was performed with immunoSEQ multiplex PCR; in TCRdb, only in-frame clones are kept and a portion is missing. Among some 140,000 clones, approximately 61% were seen once, and the ten largest hold around 1.6%. The material sequenced was PBMCs. These receptor sequences come from a human donor in good health.

The V call is TRBV10-3, the J call TRBJ1-4, with TRBD1 identical over 7 bases. Germline assignment: CDR1 ENHRY and CDR2 SYGVKD. This CDR3 region has 16 residues. The V segment lost 10 bases and the J segment 2 bases; nucleotides outside the gene matches: 13. This chain's CDR3 is CASGTVRRGTNEKLFF. In nucleotides, the CDR3 is TGTGCCAGCGGGACAGTTCGCCGCGGGACTAATGAAAAACTGTTTTTT.

The sample holds a few counts of this clone. The chain employs TRBV25-1 and TRBJ1-2; D is undetermined. Germline CDR1 and CDR2: MGHDK and SYGVNS. The ends were cut back, 6 bases at V and 7 bases at J, with 9 bases in the middle. The CDR3 extends over 11 amino acids. Here the CDR3 reads CASREGSGYTF. CDR3 in DNA: TGTGCCAGCAGAGAAGGGAGTGGCTACACCTTC.

This clone was detected only once. The chain couples TRBV6-5 to TRBJ1-1; D might be TRBD1 (5 bases). The V gene lost 5 bases and the J gene lost 1 base, with 11 bases spanning the gap. The CDR3 has 14 amino acids. Germline V gives CDR1 MNHEY, CDR2 SVGAGI. The CDR3 region is CASSRRQPNTEAFF. DNA for the CDR3: TGTGCCAGCAGTCGTCGACAGCCGAACACTGAAGCTTTCTTT.

The chain combines TRBV4-1 with TRBJ2-7; TRBD1 agrees at 9 bases. After removal of 1 base from V and 2 bases from J, the junction contained 3 bases not matched to a gene. The CDR3 covers 15 residues. Germline V CDR1 and CDR2: MGHRA, YSYEKL. This CDR3 is CASSQGQGGTYEQYF. The CDR3 nucleotides are TGCGCCAGCAGCCAAGGACAGGGGGGGACCTACGAGCAGTACTTC.

V gene TRBV4-3 combines with J gene TRBJ2-3; D is possibly TRBD2 (6 bases). This CDR3 comprises 14 residues. In germline, CDR1 is LGHNA, CDR2 YSLEER. V lost 4 bases, J lost 4 bases, and 12 bases lay in between. CDR3 bases: TGCGCCAGCAGCCTCGGGGTAGCGGCAGATACGCAGTATTTT. Translation gives CASSLGVAADTQYF.

This clone showed up just once. The V call is TRBV5-1, the J call TRBJ2-1, with 12 bases lining up with TRBD2. The germline V gene encodes CDR1 SGHRS and CDR2 YFSETQ. The CDR3 has 14 residues. The trim removed 4 bases at V and 7 bases at J, leaving 3 bases unmatched. The CDR3 nucleotides are TGCGCCAGCAGCGGACTAGCGGGATTGAATGAGCAGTTCTTC. This translates into CASSGLAGLNEQFF.

The chain employs TRBV5-8 and TRBJ1-3, with 8 positions matching TRBD1. V lost 0 bases, J lost 0 bases, and 5 bases stayed unmatched. The CDR3 runs to 17 residues. CDR1 SGHTS and CDR2 YDEGEE come from the germline V gene. The CDR3 bases are TGTGCCAGCAGCTTGGGTATAGGGACAGGCTCTGGAAACACCATATATTTT. This sequence encodes CASSLGIGTGSGNTIYF.

The gene calls are TRBV5-4 and TRBJ2-7, with 10 bases matching TRBD2. Losses at the gene ends were 4 bases for V and 9 bases for J; bases not matched to a gene: 13. Germline values: CDR1 SGHNT, CDR2 YYREEE (reference sequence). The CDR3 is 15 amino acids. The CDR3 DNA reads as TGTGCCAGCAGCCTAGGGACTAGCGCGCTGGTCCTGCAGTACTTC. Translation gives CASSLGTSALVLQYF.

The chain has TRBV5-1 and TRBJ2-7; 9 bases are shared with TRBD1. Per the germline V gene, CDR1 is SGHRS and CDR2 is YFSETQ. Germline trimming cut 3 bases from V and 6 bases from J; bases unmatched to any gene: 7. The CDR3 extends over 14 amino acids. The CDR3 reads CASSSGTGTFEQYF. The CDR3 DNA reads TGCGCCAGCAGCTCCGGGACAGGGACCTTCGAGCAGTACTTC.

The chain joins TRBV18 to TRBJ2-2; 7 nucleotides agree with TRBD1. CDR1 is KGHSH, CDR2 LQKENI, per germline. The CDR3 extends over 16 amino acids. J gave up 1 base and V 3 bases, and 5 bases lay outside the gene matches. The CDR3 spells CASSPRTGENTGELFF. Written as DNA, the CDR3 is TGTGCCAGCTCACCCAGGACAGGAGAGAACACCGGGGAGCTGTTTTTT.

Regarding this clone: The sample carries other DNA sequences with the same CDR3. In DNA, the CDR3 is TGTGCCAGCTCACCCGGACTAGCGGGGACCACCGGGGAGCTGTTTTTT. It encodes CASSPGLAGTTGELFF. J is TRBJ2-2 and V is TRBV18; 12 bases line up with TRBD2. The V gene's germline CDR1 is KGHSH and CDR2 LQKENI. The CDR3 runs to 16 residues. V was pared by 3 bases and J by 4 bases, with 3 bases of the junction left unmatched.

J is TRBJ2-7 and V is TRBV6-5; 8 bases align to TRBD1. This CDR3 is 16 amino acids long. The germline gives CDR1 MNHEY, CDR2 SVGAGI. The ends lost 0 bases at V and 9 bases at J; junction bases unmatched: 13. Here the CDR3 reads CASSYSFGTGPSGQYF. The CDR3, as DNA: TGTGCCAGCAGTTACTCATTCGGGACAGGCCCATCCGGGCAGTACTTC.

The V call is TRBV28, the J call TRBJ2-3, with 12 nucleotides matching TRBD2. Germline values: CDR1 MDHEN, CDR2 SYDVKM. The CDR3 is 15 amino acids. J gave up 6 bases and V 5 bases, and 6 bases lay outside the gene matches. CDR3: CASSVPSGGEDTQYF. The CDR3 DNA reads as TGTGCCAGCAGTGTACCTAGCGGGGGGGAGGATACGCAGTATTTT.

The chain carries TRBV5-1 and TRBJ2-1; 8 bases are a match to TRBD2. CDR1 SGHRS and CDR2 YFSETQ come from the germline V gene. The CDR3 consists of 15 residues. J was trimmed by 5 bases and V by 3 bases; bases with no gene match: 7. CDR3 loop: CASSSGGAGNNEQFF. For the CDR3, the DNA is TGCGCCAGCAGCTCGGGAGGGGCGGGTAACAATGAGCAGTTCTTC.

The chain recombines TRBV10-3 with TRBJ2-1; TRBD1 matches at 9 bases. Per the germline V gene, CDR1 is ENHRY and CDR2 is SYGVKD. The length of the CDR3 is 13 residues. The trim removed 8 bases at V and 3 bases at J, leaving 2 bases unmatched. The DNA for the CDR3 is TGTGCCATCCGGGACAGGGACTACAATGAGCAGTTCTTC. Translating gives CAIRDRDYNEQFF.